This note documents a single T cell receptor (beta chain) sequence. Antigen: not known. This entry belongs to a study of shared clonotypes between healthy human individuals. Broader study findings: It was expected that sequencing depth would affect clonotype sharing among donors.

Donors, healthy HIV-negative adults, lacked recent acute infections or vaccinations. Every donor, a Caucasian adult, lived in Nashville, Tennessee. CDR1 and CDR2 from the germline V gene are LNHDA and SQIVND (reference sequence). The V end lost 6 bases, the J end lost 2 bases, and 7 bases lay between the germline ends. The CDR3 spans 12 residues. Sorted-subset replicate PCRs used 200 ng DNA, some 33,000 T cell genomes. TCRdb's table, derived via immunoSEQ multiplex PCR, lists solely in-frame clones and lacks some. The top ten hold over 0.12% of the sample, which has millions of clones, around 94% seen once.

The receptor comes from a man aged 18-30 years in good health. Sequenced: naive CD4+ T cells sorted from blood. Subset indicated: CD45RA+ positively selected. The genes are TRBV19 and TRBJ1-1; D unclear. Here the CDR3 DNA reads TGTGCCAGTAGAGGCGCAAACACTGAAGCTTTCTTT. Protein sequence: CASRGANTEAFF.